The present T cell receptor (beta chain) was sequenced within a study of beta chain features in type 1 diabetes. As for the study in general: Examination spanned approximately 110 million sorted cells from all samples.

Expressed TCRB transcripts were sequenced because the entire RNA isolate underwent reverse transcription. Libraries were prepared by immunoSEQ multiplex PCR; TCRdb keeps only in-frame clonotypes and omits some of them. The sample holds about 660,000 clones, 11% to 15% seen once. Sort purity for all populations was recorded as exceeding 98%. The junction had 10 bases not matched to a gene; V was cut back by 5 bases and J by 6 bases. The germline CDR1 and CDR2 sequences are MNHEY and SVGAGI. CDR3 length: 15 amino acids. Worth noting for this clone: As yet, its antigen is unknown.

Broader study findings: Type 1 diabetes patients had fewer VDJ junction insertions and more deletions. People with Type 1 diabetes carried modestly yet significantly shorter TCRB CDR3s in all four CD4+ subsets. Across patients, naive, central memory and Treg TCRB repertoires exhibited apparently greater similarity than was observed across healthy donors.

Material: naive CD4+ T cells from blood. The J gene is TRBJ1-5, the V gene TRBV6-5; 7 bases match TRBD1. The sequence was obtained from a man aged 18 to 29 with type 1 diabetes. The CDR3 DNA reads TGTGCCAGCAGTCTCCACCGCGACAGGGTTCAGCCCCAGCATTTT. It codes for CASSLHRDRVQPQHF.